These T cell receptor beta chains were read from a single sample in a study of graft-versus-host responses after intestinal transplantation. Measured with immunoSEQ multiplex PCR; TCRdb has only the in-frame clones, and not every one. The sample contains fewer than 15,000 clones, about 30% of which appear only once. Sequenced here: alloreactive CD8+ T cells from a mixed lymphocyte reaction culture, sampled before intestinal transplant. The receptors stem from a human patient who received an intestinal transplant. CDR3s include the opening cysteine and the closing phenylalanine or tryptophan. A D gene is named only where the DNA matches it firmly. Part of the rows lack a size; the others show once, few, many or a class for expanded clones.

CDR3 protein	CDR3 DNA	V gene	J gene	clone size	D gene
CASSEFGLAGELFF	TGTGCCAGCAGTGAATTCGGGTTAGCCGGGGAGCTGTTTTTT	TRBV6-1	TRBJ2-2	NA	NA
CASSQVLSGDYEQYF	TGCGCCAGCAGCCAAGTTCTGTCAGGGGACTACGAGCAGTACTTC	TRBV4-1	TRBJ2-7	few	NA
CAWSVSNLVAFF	TGTGCCTGGAGTGTTAGTAATTTGGTTGCTTTCTTT	TRBV30	TRBJ1-1	NA	NA
CASSVGGDTHQPQHF	TGTGCCAGCAGCGTAGGGGGCGATACCCATCAGCCCCAGCATTTT	TRBV9	TRBJ1-5	few	NA
CASSGEISGANVLTF	TGTGCCAGCAGCGGCGAAATCTCTGGGGCCAACGTCCTGACTTTC	TRBV9	TRBJ2-6	few	NA
CASSPVVGASYERYF	TGTGCCAGCAGCCCCGTGGTGGGGGCATCCTACGAGCGGTACTTC	TRBV7-9	TRBJ2-7	NA	NA
CASSEALSGSRGEKLFF	TGTGCCAGCAGTGAAGCTCTCTCTGGGTCCCGCGGCGAAAAACTGTTTTTT	TRBV2	TRBJ1-4	NA	NA
CASSARDRYEQYF	TGTGCCAGCAGCGCCCGGGACAGGTACGAGCAGTACTTC	TRBV7-6	TRBJ2-7	NA	TRBD1
CASSFKKLFF	TGTGCCAGCAGCTTCAAAAAACTGTTTTTT	TRBV7-9	TRBJ1-4	NA	NA
CASKTGVEAFF	TGTGCCAGCAAGACAGGGGTAGAAGCTTTCTTT	TRBV27	TRBJ1-1	few	TRBD1
CASSHWDNTDTQYF	TGTGCCAGCAGCCACTGGGACAACACAGATACGCAGTATTTT	TRBV7-9	TRBJ2-3	NA	NA
CAWSQGQGPTYGYTF	TGTGCCTGGAGTCAGGGACAGGGCCCTACCTATGGCTACACCTTC	TRBV30	TRBJ1-2	few	TRBD1
CASRGGGYNEQFF	TGTGCCAGCCGGGGGGGAGGGTACAATGAGCAGTTCTTC	TRBV7-9	TRBJ2-1	NA	TRBD2
CSVGSGNEKLFF	TGCAGCGTTGGGTCGGGTAATGAAAAACTGTTTTTT	TRBV29-1	TRBJ1-4	NA	NA
CASSLNHGLDSYEQYF	TGCGCCAGCAGCCTTAATCACGGACTCGACTCCTACGAGCAGTACTTC	TRBV4-1	TRBJ2-7	medium-sized	NA
CASSQARGTGVDEQYF	TGCGCCAGCAGCCAAGCCCGCGGGACAGGGGTCGACGAGCAGTACTTC	TRBV4-3	TRBJ2-7	NA	TRBD1
CASSHPQAQGFSEKLFF	TGCGCCAGCAGCCACCCCCAGGCGCAGGGGTTCTCTGAAAAACTGTTTTTT	TRBV4-1	TRBJ1-4	few	NA
CASSESGGGTEAFF	TGCGCCAGCAGTGAGTCAGGGGGGGGCACTGAAGCTTTCTTT	TRBV10-2	TRBJ1-1	NA	NA
CASSSPAGQGMKTQYF	TGTGCCAGCAGCTCCCCTGCGGGACAGGGTATGAAGACCCAGTACTTC	TRBV11-2	TRBJ2-5	NA	TRBD1
CASSEGTSGAYEQYF	TGCGCCAGCAGCGAAGGGACTAGCGGGGCCTACGAGCAGTACTTC	TRBV4-3	TRBJ2-7	few	TRBD2
CASSFWGQGAGNTEAFF	TGTGCCAGCAGTTTTTGGGGACAGGGGGCGGGGAACACTGAAGCTTTCTTT	TRBV27	TRBJ1-1	NA	TRBD1
CASSLWQVNEQYF	TGTGCCAGCAGTTTATGGCAGGTCAACGAGCAGTACTTC	TRBV28	TRBJ2-7	NA	NA
CASGLAGHLLSTDTQYF	TGTGCTAGTGGTTTGGCGGGACACCTACTTAGCACAGATACGCAGTATTTT	TRBV12-5	TRBJ2-3	few	NA
CASSLGGGYEQYF	TGTGCCAGCAGTTTAGGGGGGGGCTACGAGCAGTACTTC	TRBV27	TRBJ2-7	NA	TRBD2
CASSLGGPSYEQYF	TGTGCCAGCAGCTTAGGGGGGCCTTCCTACGAGCAGTACTTC	TRBV9	TRBJ2-7	NA	NA
CASSLPQGQGAEAFF	TGTGCCAGCAGTTTACCCCAAGGACAGGGGGCTGAAGCTTTCTTT	TRBV28	TRBJ1-1	NA	TRBD1
CASSLGTGSNGYTF	TGTGCCAGCAGCTTAGGGACAGGGTCTAATGGCTACACCTTC	TRBV11-2	TRBJ1-2	few	TRBD1
CAWSADLTGTGELFF	TGTGCCTGGAGTGCCGATCTGACAGGAACCGGGGAGCTGTTTTTT	TRBV30	TRBJ2-2	few	NA
CASSTPTSANTGELFF	TGTGCCAGCAGCACCCCGACTAGCGCGAACACCGGGGAGCTGTTTTTT	TRBV11-2	TRBJ2-2	NA	TRBD2
CASSRRPGLNQPQHF	TGTGCCAGCAGCCGAAGACCGGGACTCAATCAGCCCCAGCATTTT	TRBV6-5	TRBJ1-5	once	NA
CASSPGSANYGYTF	TGCGCCAGCAGTCCAGGGTCAGCTAACTATGGCTACACCTTC	TRBV4-3	TRBJ1-2	NA	NA
CASSLGGPTDTQYF	TGCGCCAGCAGCTTGGGGGGGCCGACAGATACGCAGTATTTT	TRBV5-1	TRBJ2-3	once	NA
CASSSGGGMTEAFF	TGTGCCAGCAGTTCAGGGGGTGGGATGACTGAAGCTTTCTTT	TRBV27	TRBJ1-1	NA	TRBD1
CASSLDAISAGGPPTGELFF	TGTGCCAGCAGCTTAGACGCTATCTCAGCAGGGGGCCCCCCCACCGGGGAGCTGTTTTTT	TRBV11-3	TRBJ2-2	few	TRBD1
CAWSVGQGATIYF	TGTGCCTGGAGTGTGGGGCAGGGGGCGACCATATATTTT	TRBV30	TRBJ1-3	NA	TRBD1
CSVEAGGVWETQYF	TGCAGCGTTGAGGCAGGGGGAGTTTGGGAGACCCAGTACTTC	TRBV29-1	TRBJ2-5	NA	TRBD1
CASSPGTGGENEQFF	TGTGCCAGCAGTCCCGGGACAGGTGGGGAGAATGAGCAGTTCTTC	TRBV27	TRBJ2-1	NA	TRBD1
CASSQDSGGGYGYTF	TGCGCCAGCAGCCAAGATTCAGGGGGCGGCTATGGCTACACCTTC	TRBV4-3	TRBJ1-2	NA	TRBD1
CASSLPVSYEQYF	TGTGCCAGCAGCTTACCCGTTTCCTACGAGCAGTACTTC	TRBV7-9	TRBJ2-7	medium-sized	NA
CASSPGLNTGELFF	TGCGCCAGCAGCCCGGGACTTAACACCGGGGAGCTGTTTTTT	TRBV4-3	TRBJ2-2	NA	NA
CASRELAGAGTLQLFF	TGTGCCAGCAGGGAACTAGCGGGGGCCGGGACTCTGCAGCTGTTTTTT	TRBV6-1	TRBJ2-2	NA	TRBD2
CASSFVSGELTDTQYF	TGTGCCAGCAGCTTCGTCTCAGGGGAGCTTACTGATACGCAGTATTTT	TRBV7-2	TRBJ2-3	NA	NA
CASSAQGPLYEQYF	TGTGCCAGCAGCGCACAGGGCCCCCTCTACGAGCAGTACTTC	TRBV11-2	TRBJ2-7	NA	NA
CASSLAASGGWNEQFF	TGTGCCAGCAGCTTAGCTGCCAGCGGGGGGTGGAATGAGCAGTTCTTC	TRBV7-9	TRBJ2-1	NA	TRBD2
CASSIGLAGGNEQFF	TGTGCCAGTAGTATCGGACTAGCGGGGGGGAATGAGCAGTTCTTC	TRBV19	TRBJ2-1	NA	TRBD2
CASSPRQGMDSPLHF	TGTGCCAGCAGCCCTAGACAGGGGATGGATTCACCCCTCCACTTT	TRBV11-3	TRBJ1-6	few	TRBD1
CASSLGTGGNQPQHF	TGTGCCAGCAGTTTAGGGACAGGGGGCAATCAGCCCCAGCATTTT	TRBV27	TRBJ1-5	few	TRBD1
CASSFRTSGGAETQYF	TGTGCCAGCAGCTTTCGGACTAGCGGGGGGGCTGAGACCCAGTACTTC	TRBV7-8	TRBJ2-5	few	TRBD2
CASSMGLAGGMGNEQFF	TGTGCCAGTAGTATGGGACTAGCGGGGGGGATGGGCAATGAGCAGTTCTTC	TRBV19	TRBJ2-1	NA	TRBD2
CASSYRGPNTEAFF	TGTGCCAGCAGTTACAGGGGCCCGAACACTGAAGCTTTCTTT	TRBV28	TRBJ1-1	NA	TRBD1
CASSPPASGIQETQYF	TGTGCCAGCTCACCACCGGCTAGCGGCATCCAAGAGACCCAGTACTTC	TRBV18	TRBJ2-5	NA	TRBD2
CASSQVRNTEAFF	TGCGCCAGCAGCCAAGTTAGAAACACTGAAGCTTTCTTT	TRBV4-3	TRBJ1-1	medium-sized	NA
CASSQEAGLAGGQETQYF	TGCGCCAGCAGCCAAGAAGCGGGACTAGCGGGGGGGCAAGAGACCCAGTACTTC	TRBV4-3	TRBJ2-5	NA	TRBD2